This TCR beta chain was documented in a study of shared clonotypes between healthy human individuals. Sequencing used immunoSEQ multiplex PCR; TCRdb keeps in-frame clones, though not all of them. The sample includes 980,000 or so clones, approximately 76% of them seen just once. This receptor was obtained from a man younger than 35 in good health. The sequencing sample was made of memory CD4+ T cells sorted from blood. Noted subset: CD45RA-negative fraction.

In DNA form, the CDR3 reads TGTGCCAGCAGCTTGGCCGGGACCGACGCTTTCTTT. This gives the protein CASSLAGTDAFF. The genes are TRBV5-5 and TRBJ1-1; a possible D gene is TRBD1 (5 bases). Germline V lookup: CDR1 SGHKS, CDR2 YYEKEE (reference sequence). The length of the CDR3 is 12 residues. The V and J ends lost 0 bases and 11 bases respectively, with 11 bases between them.